The 22 T cell receptor beta chains listed next were all sequenced from one sample in a study of shared clonotypes between healthy human individuals. The method was immunoSEQ multiplex PCR; TCRdb's version includes in-frame clones alone and lacks a portion of them. The table lists 980,000 or so clones, over 60% of them singletons. Sample: memory CD4+ T cells sorted from blood. Described subset: CD45RA-negative fraction. Receptor source: a man between 18 and 35 years old in good health.

This sequence joins TRBV4-1 and TRBJ2-5, with 9 bases aligning to TRBD1. Germline-derived CDR1 and CDR2 are MGHRA and YSYEKL. The CDR3 covers 16 residues. The V gene end was trimmed by 3 bases and the J gene end by 7 bases; junction bases not matched to a gene: 12. The CDR3 region has the DNA TGCGCCAGCAGCCATGTTGGGGACAGGGAAGCTGGGACCCAGTACTTC. Translating it yields CASSHVGDREAGTQYF.

DNA of the CDR3: TGTGCCAGCAGGCAGGGGGGGCGCATTAGCACAGATACGCAGTATTTT. It yields the protein CASRQGGRISTDTQYF. The rearrangement joins TRBV27 to TRBJ2-3, with D perhaps given as TRBD1 or TRBD2 (7 bases each). Germline V CDR1 and CDR2: MNHEY, SMNVEV (reference sequence). CDR3 length equals 16 residues. V gave up 6 bases and J gave up 0 bases, with 16 bases separating them.

The chain is built from TRBV27 and TRBJ2-1; 7 bases match TRBD1. The CDR3 is made up of 16 amino acids. The V gene's germline CDR1 is MNHEY and CDR2 SMNVEV (reference sequence). J gave up 5 bases and V 1 base, and 8 bases lay outside the gene matches. CDR3 protein: CASSLFPDRVDNEQFF. DNA for the CDR3: TGTGCCAGCAGTTTATTCCCAGACAGGGTCGACAATGAGCAGTTCTTC.

The chain recombines TRBV2 with TRBJ2-1, with D possibly matching TRBD2 (6 bases). This CDR3 spans 12 amino acids. V was trimmed by 6 bases and J by 9 bases, leaving 12 bases between them. CDR1 is SNHLY, CDR2 FYNNEI, per germline. CDR3 sequence reads: CASSRVEGEQFF. CDR3 bases: TGTGCCAGCAGCCGGGTGGAGGGTGAGCAGTTCTTC.

The chain links TRBV2 to TRBJ1-1, with TRBD1 as a possible D gene (5 bases). The CDR3 extends over 13 amino acids. In germline, CDR1 is SNHLY, CDR2 FYNNEI. Trimming took off 6 bases at V and 6 bases at J, with 14 bases between the two ends. As DNA, the CDR3 is TGTGCCAGCAGAAAGGACACCGGATCTGAAGCTTTCTTT. It encodes CASRKDTGSEAFF.

The chain links TRBV19 to TRBJ1-1; D remains ambiguous. The CDR3 runs to 13 residues. Germline CDR1 LNHDA, CDR2 SQIVND (reference sequence). The V and J ends lost 4 bases and 9 bases respectively, with 15 bases between them. CDR3 sequence: CASSNRAAEKAFF. The CDR3, as DNA: TGTGCCAGTAGTAACCGGGCGGCCGAGAAAGCTTTCTTT.

The chain recombines TRBV5-1 with TRBJ1-2; 9 bases fit TRBD1. This CDR3 has 16 amino acids. CDR1 is SGHRS, CDR2 YFSETQ, per germline. J was trimmed by 4 bases and V by 3 bases; bases with no gene match: 10. The DNA for the CDR3 is TGCGCCAGCAGCTCAATTTGGACAGGGGAGGTCTATGGCTACACCTTC. As protein: CASSSIWTGEVYGYTF.

This clone occurred once. The V call is TRBV6-5, the J call TRBJ1-2; no reliable D call. V gave up 5 bases and J gave up 9 bases, with 19 bases separating them. The CDR3 runs to 14 residues. In germline, CDR1 is MNHEY, CDR2 SVGAGI. The CDR3 region has the DNA TGTGCCAGCAGTACAACCGGACCTTCGAAGAGCTACACCTTC. Protein: CASSTTGPSKSYTF.

This clone came up a few times. The chain joins TRBV18 to TRBJ1-1, with D hard to call. Trimming took 8 bases from V and 2 from J, leaving 9 bases between them. The CDR3 contains 12 residues. The germline V gene encodes CDR1 KGHSH and CDR2 LQKENI. The CDR3 DNA sequence: TGTGCCAGCGCGGGAGCCAACACTGAAGCTTTCTTT. Its translation: CASAGANTEAFF.

Details on this clone: Other nucleotide sequences from this sample produce the same CDR3. V usage is TRBV6-6 and J usage is TRBJ2-7; tentatively, D is TRBD1 (6 bases). V was pared by 2 bases and J by 0 bases, with 8 bases between. Germline V gene data show CDR1 as MNHNY and CDR2 as SVGAGI (reference sequence). This CDR3 comprises 14 residues. The chain's CDR3 is CASSYRQDSYEQYF. CDR3 sequence (DNA): TGTGCCAGCAGTTACCGACAGGACTCCTACGAGCAGTACTTC.

V and J are TRBV7-2 and TRBJ2-7; D uncertain. Trimming pared 5 bases from V and 3 bases from J, leaving 8 bases between. The CDR3 consists of 12 residues. CDR1 and CDR2 from the germline V gene are SGHTA and FQGNSA. The DNA for the CDR3 is TGTGCCAGCAGCCCAACAGTCTACGAGCAGTACTTC. This sequence encodes CASSPTVYEQYF.

A note on this clone: Other DNA sequences in this specimen translate into the identical CDR3. The rearrangement links TRBV6-5 to TRBJ2-7, with 8 bases identical to TRBD1. V lost 6 bases and J lost 4; bases outside the gene matches: 5. CDR1 and CDR2 (germline): MNHEY, SVGAGI. The CDR3 spans 13 residues. CDR3 amino acids: CASRDRGPYEQYF. The CDR3 DNA reads as TGTGCCAGCAGAGACAGGGGACCTTACGAGCAGTACTTC.

The gene calls are TRBV5-1 and TRBJ1-4; D remains ambiguous. Looked up from germline, CDR1 is SGHRS and CDR2 is YFSETQ. Trimming pared 5 bases from V and 8 bases from J, leaving 13 bases between. The CDR3 contains 13 residues. CDR3 coding DNA: TGCGCCAGCAGGGACGGGAATATGGAAAAACTGTTTTTT. Its protein is CASRDGNMEKLFF.

Notes on this clone: Given a much more abundant clone one base away, this may be a read error. The same CDR3 can be traced to other DNA sequences in this sample. This sequence joins TRBV2 and TRBJ2-7; D is perhaps TRBD2 (5 bases). Deletions cut 8 bases from V and 4 bases from J, with 6 bases between. The CDR3 spans 10 residues. The V gene's germline CDR1 is SNHLY and CDR2 FYNNEI. The CDR3 reads CASGEYEQYF. In DNA, the CDR3 is TGTGCCAGCGGGGAGTACGAGCAGTACTTC.

The chain couples TRBV7-3 to TRBJ2-3; 8 positions agree with TRBD1. The CDR3 contains 14 residues. Germline V CDR1 and CDR2: SGHTA, FQGTGA. V gave up 3 bases and J gave up 4 bases; unmatched junction bases: 3. CDR3 region: CASSFGQGADTQYF. CDR3 DNA sequence: TGTGCCAGCAGCTTTGGACAGGGCGCAGATACGCAGTATTTT.

The V call is TRBV7-9, the J call TRBJ2-5; TRBD1 aligns across 7 bases. Germline lookup yields CDR1 SEHNR and CDR2 FQNEAQ (reference sequence). J gave up 2 bases and V 3 bases, and 6 bases lay outside the gene matches. The CDR3 covers 15 residues. DNA of the CDR3: TGTGCCAGCAGCTTTACCCAGGGACAGCAAGAGACCCAGTACTTC. It yields the protein CASSFTQGQQETQYF.

The chain combines TRBV11-2 with TRBJ1-3; D possibly corresponds to TRBD1 (5 bases). The CDR3 totals 15 residues. Trimming removed 5 bases at V and 3 bases at J, with 14 bases between. The germline V gene encodes CDR1 SGHAT and CDR2 FQNNGV. The DNA for the CDR3 is TGTGCCAGCAGCGTGGGGACGACGGTTGGAAACACCATATATTTT. It specifies CASSVGTTVGNTIYF. The whole variable domain, remainder taken from reference TRBV11-2 and TRBJ1-3, is EAGVAQSPRYKIIEKRQSVAFWCNPISGHATLYWYQQILGQGPKLLIQFQNNGVVDDSQLPKDRFSAERLKGVDSTLKIQPAKLEDSAVYLCASSVGTTVGNTIYFGEGSWLTVV.

V is TRBV6-5 and J is TRBJ1-2; the D is unclear. Trimming took 6 bases from V and 7 from J, leaving 15 bases between them. Germline V gene data show CDR1 as MNHEY and CDR2 as SVGAGI. The CDR3 is made up of 13 amino acids. The DNA for the CDR3 is TGTGCCAGCAGCCCGAGCCCACTAATTGGCTACACCTTC. Residues: CASSPSPLIGYTF.

The V and J genes are TRBV19 and TRBJ1-1; perhaps TRBD1 as D (6 bases). Deletions cut 5 bases from V and 1 base from J, with 8 bases between. The germline V gene encodes CDR1 LNHDA and CDR2 SQIVND (reference sequence). The CDR3 loop spans 13 amino acids. The CDR3 DNA follows: TGTGCCAGTAGTCACAGGGAGAACACTGAAGCTTTCTTT. Residues: CASSHRENTEAFF.

The chain has TRBV7-9 and TRBJ1-1; D gene uncertain. V was cut by 3 bases and J by 8 bases, with 13 bases left in between. There are 13 residues in the CDR3. From germline, CDR1 is SEHNR and CDR2 FQNEAQ (reference sequence). As DNA, the CDR3 is TGTGCCAGCAGCTTGACCCAGGTTGGGGAAGCTTTCTTT. As protein: CASSLTQVGEAFF. Full variable domain (missing parts from reference TRBV7-9 and TRBJ1-1): DTGVSQNPRHKITKRGQNVTFRCDPISEHNRLYWYRQTLGQGPEFLTYFQNEAQLEKSRLLSDRFSAERPKGSFSTLEIQRTEQGDSAMYLCASSLTQVGEAFFGQGTRLTVV.

The rearrangement links TRBV6-6 to TRBJ2-2, with D uncertain. CDR3 length: 14 residues. Germline V CDR1 and CDR2: MNHNY, SVGAGI (reference sequence). Deletions cut 5 bases from V and 1 base from J, with 8 bases between. The CDR3 loop is CASSPAENTGELFF. The CDR3 region has the DNA TGTGCCAGCAGTCCCGCAGAGAACACCGGGGAGCTGTTTTTT.

The rearrangement links TRBV5-1 to TRBJ2-3; D is uncertain. The CDR3 covers 12 residues. From germline, CDR1 is SGHRS and CDR2 YFSETQ. With 3 bases removed from V and 3 bases from J, the gap between germline ends came to 5 bases. CDR3 sequence: CASSSTTDTQYF. CDR3 in DNA: TGCGCCAGCAGCTCAACTACAGATACGCAGTATTTT.